The rows below give T cell receptor beta chains drawn from one sample of a study of T cell changes during pregnancy in multiple sclerosis. Method: immunoSEQ multiplex PCR; TCRdb's copy keeps in-frame clones and lacks some. The sample lists 65,000 to 85,000 clones; around nine tenths were seen once. The sequenced sample was CD4+ T cells from peripheral blood mononuclear cells, obtained before pregnancy. These receptors all stem from a female donor with multiple sclerosis, enrolled in a pregnancy study. Both conserved end residues are part of each CDR3. Each record gives: clone size, D gene, CDR3 length, J gene, V gene, CDR3 DNA, CDR3 protein. A D gene is named only where the DNA matches it firmly. Rows may omit the clone size; those that give it use once, few, many or a size class.

clone size: .
D gene: TRBD1
CDR3 length: 13
J gene: TRBJ1-5
V gene: TRBV29-1
CDR3 DNA: TGCAGCGTTAGACAGGGGGCGACTCAGCCCCAGCATTTT
CDR3 protein: CSVRQGATQPQHF

clone size: .
D gene: .
CDR3 length: 15
J gene: TRBJ1-5
V gene: TRBV6-5
CDR3 DNA: TGTGCCAGCAGTTCGTCCCGGGGGTTTAATCAGCCCCAGCATTTT
CDR3 protein: CASSSSRGFNQPQHF

clone size: .
D gene: TRBD1
CDR3 length: 15
J gene: TRBJ1-5
V gene: TRBV27
CDR3 DNA: TGTGCCAGCAGTGGAAGCCGACAGGGACGTCAGCCCCAGCATTTT
CDR3 protein: CASSGSRQGRQPQHF

clone size: .
D gene: .
CDR3 length: 13
J gene: TRBJ1-6
V gene: TRBV19
CDR3 DNA: TGTGCCAGTAGTAGCCCAGGGGAAACACCCCTCCACTTT
CDR3 protein: CASSSPGETPLHF

clone size: .
D gene: TRBD2
CDR3 length: 15
J gene: TRBJ2-7
V gene: TRBV5-6
CDR3 DNA: TGTGCCAGCAGCTTGGGCCCCGGACTAGGCTACGAGCAGTACTTC
CDR3 protein: CASSLGPGLGYEQYF

clone size: .
D gene: .
CDR3 length: 10
J gene: TRBJ2-5
V gene: TRBV20-1
CDR3 DNA: TGCAGTGCTAGAAGCCAGACCCAGTACTTC
CDR3 protein: CSARSQTQYF

clone size: .
D gene: .
CDR3 length: 16
J gene: TRBJ1-4
V gene: TRBV7-9
CDR3 DNA: TGTGCCAGCAGCTTGGGCCCAGTTGCAACTAATGAAAAACTGTTTTTT
CDR3 protein: CASSLGPVATNEKLFF

clone size: .
D gene: TRBD2
CDR3 length: 15
J gene: TRBJ2-1
V gene: TRBV5-1
CDR3 DNA: TGCGCCAGCAGCTTGTCCGGAGCGGGGTACAATGAGCAGTTCTTC
CDR3 protein: CASSLSGAGYNEQFF

clone size: once
D gene: TRBD1
CDR3 length: 14
J gene: TRBJ1-2
V gene: TRBV19
CDR3 DNA: TGTGCCAGTAGTAGTTGGGACAGACCAAATGGCTACACCTTC
CDR3 protein: CASSSWDRPNGYTF

clone size: .
D gene: TRBD2
CDR3 length: 16
J gene: TRBJ2-1
V gene: TRBV2
CDR3 DNA: TGTGCCAGCAGTGAAAGGGCGGGGGGCAGCTACAATGAGCAGTTCTTC
CDR3 protein: CASSERAGGSYNEQFF

clone size: .
D gene: .
CDR3 length: 16
J gene: TRBJ1-5
V gene: TRBV5-6
CDR3 DNA: TGTGCCAGCAGTTACCTTCAGGGAATCGGCAATCAGCCCCAGCATTTT
CDR3 protein: CASSYLQGIGNQPQHF

clone size: .
D gene: TRBD1
CDR3 length: 14
J gene: TRBJ2-3
V gene: TRBV19
CDR3 DNA: TGTGCCAGTAGTCCTGACAGGGGCACAGATACGCAGTATTTT
CDR3 protein: CASSPDRGTDTQYF

clone size: .
D gene: TRBD1
CDR3 length: 15
J gene: TRBJ2-7
V gene: TRBV18
CDR3 DNA: TGTGCCAGCTCAATGGGACAGGGCGGAGTATACGAGCAGTACTTC
CDR3 protein: CASSMGQGGVYEQYF

clone size: .
D gene: .
CDR3 length: 15
J gene: TRBJ2-3
V gene: TRBV15
CDR3 DNA: TGTGCCACCAGCAGAGTCGGACTTAACACAGATACGCAGTATTTT
CDR3 protein: CATSRVGLNTDTQYF

clone size: .
D gene: .
CDR3 length: 13
J gene: TRBJ2-3
V gene: TRBV7-3
CDR3 DNA: TGTGCCAGCAGCCGGGTAAGGGGGAATACGCAGTATTTT
CDR3 protein: CASSRVRGNTQYF

clone size: .
D gene: .
CDR3 length: 15
J gene: TRBJ2-1
V gene: TRBV25-1
CDR3 DNA: TGTGCCAGCAGTGCAGGGGCGAGCTCCTACAATGAGCAGTTCTTC
CDR3 protein: CASSAGASSYNEQFF

clone size: .
D gene: TRBD1
CDR3 length: 15
J gene: TRBJ1-5
V gene: TRBV7-8
CDR3 DNA: TGTGCCAGCAGCTCAATGACAGGGGGCGTTCAGCCCCAGCATTTT
CDR3 protein: CASSSMTGGVQPQHF